The 14 T cell receptor beta chains below were found in one sample sequenced in a study of cytomegalovirus exposure and HLA in healthy donors. The PCR contained 60 Vbeta and 13 Jbeta primers. Libraries were prepared by immunoSEQ multiplex PCR; TCRdb keeps only in-frame clonotypes and omits some of them. The sample records around 150,000 clones, over 80% being singletons. The sequencing input was PBMCs. Receptors were obtained from a male donor in good health and CMV-seronegative.

Remarks on this clone: Other nucleotide sequences in the sample specify the same CDR3. The chain carries TRBV5-1 and TRBJ2-2; 13 bases are a match to TRBD2. Germline V gene sequence: CDR1 SGHRS, CDR2 YFSETQ. Losses at the gene ends were 3 bases for V and 4 bases for J; bases not matched to a gene: 3. The CDR3 has 16 amino acids. The CDR3 nucleotides are TGCGCCAGCAGCTCACGACTAGCGGGGGGCACCGGGGAGCTGTTTTTT. Its protein is CASSSRLAGGTGELFF.

Notes on this clone: One junction end does not reproduce the germline sequence, and a read error may be involved. The V and J genes are TRBV6-5 and TRBJ2-5; D is ambiguous. Germline V CDR1 and CDR2: MNHEY, SVGAGI. The CDR3 runs to 13 residues. CDR3 loop: CASSYSTSARWDF. Here the CDR3 DNA reads TGTGCCAGCAGTTACTCGACGTCGGCTAGGTGGGACTTC.

This chain links TRBV28 with TRBJ2-1, with D possibly matching TRBD2 (5 bases). This CDR3 comprises 11 residues. From germline, CDR1 is MDHEN and CDR2 SYDVKM. The ends were cut back, 4 bases at V and 14 bases at J, with 12 bases in the middle. CDR3: CASSWRAAEFF. The CDR3 DNA is TGTGCCAGCAGTTGGCGAGCGGCGGAGTTCTTC.

This chain uses TRBV25-1 with TRBJ1-4; no clear D gene. The CDR3 loop spans 13 amino acids. Germline CDR1 and CDR2: MGHDK and SYGVNS. Trimming took 2 bases from V and 8 from J, leaving 9 bases between them. The CDR3 region has the DNA TGTGCCAGCAGTGAAACGGGGAGGGAAAAACTGTTTTTT. Residues: CASSETGREKLFF. Drawing the rest from reference TRBV25-1 and TRBJ1-4, the complete variable domain is EADIYQTPRYLVIGTGKKITLECSQTMGHDKMYWYQQDPGMELHLIHYSYGVNSTEKGDLSSESTVSRIRTEHFPLTLESARPSHTSQYLCASSETGREKLFFGSGTQLSVL.

This clone has only a few counts. V and J are TRBV15 and TRBJ2-7; D call uncertain. There are 12 residues in the CDR3. Germline assignment: CDR1 LNHNV and CDR2 YYDKDF (reference sequence). Trimming removed 5 bases from V and 7 bases from J, with 12 bases in between. The CDR3 loop reads CATSWLTREQYF. The CDR3 nucleotides read TGTGCCACCAGCTGGTTAACTCGGGAGCAGTACTTC.

The genes are TRBV4-2 and TRBJ2-4, with 11 bases matching TRBD2. This CDR3 contains 16 residues. The J segment lost 6 bases and the V segment lost 4 bases, leaving 8 bases of the junction unmatched. CDR1 and CDR2 (germline): LGHNA, YNFKEQ. The CDR3 sequence: CASSLLGLADGNIQYF. The CDR3 DNA reads TGTGCCAGCAGCCTCCTGGGACTAGCGGACGGAAACATTCAGTACTTC.

This chain uses TRBV27 with TRBJ2-4; no clear D. There are 14 residues in the CDR3. Germline values: CDR1 MNHEY, CDR2 SMNVEV (reference sequence). Trimming pared 6 bases from V and 2 bases from J, leaving 11 bases between. CDR3: CASRPLVPKNIQYF. CDR3 nucleotides: TGTGCCAGCAGACCTCTAGTTCCCAAAAACATTCAGTACTTC.

The chain has TRBV28 and TRBJ2-7, with 10 bases fitting TRBD1. V shed 4 bases and J 3 bases; nucleotides not matched to a gene: 9. Germline V gives CDR1 MDHEN, CDR2 SYDVKM. The CDR3 sequence is 16 residues long. The CDR3 coding sequence is TGTGCCAGCAGTTCGTTACGGGACAGGGGATTCTACGAGCAGTACTTC. Its protein product is CASSSLRDRGFYEQYF.

V gene TRBV29-1 combines with J gene TRBJ2-5; D gene ambiguous. The length of the CDR3 is 15 residues. The V and J ends lost 7 bases and 0 bases respectively, with 18 bases between them. Germline V gene sequence: CDR1 SQVTM, CDR2 ANQGSEA. The CDR3: CSADLGPANQETQYF. CDR3 in DNA: TGCAGCGCCGATCTTGGTCCAGCGAACCAAGAGACCCAGTACTTC.

The chain recombines TRBV6-5 with TRBJ2-5, with 15 nucleotides matching TRBD2. Per the germline V gene, CDR1 is MNHEY and CDR2 is SVGAGI. J was trimmed by 4 bases and V by 0 bases; bases with no gene match: 0. The CDR3 spans 16 residues. The CDR3 loop is CASSYSGLAGGETQYF. CDR3 in DNA: TGTGCCAGCAGTTACTCGGGACTAGCGGGGGGAGAGACCCAGTACTTC.

This clone has just one count. The CDR3 loop is CASSKPGQGKDEQFF. CDR3 bases: TGTGCCAGCTCTAAGCCGGGACAGGGTAAAGATGAGCAGTTCTTC. This sequence joins TRBV28 and TRBJ2-1, with 9 bases matching TRBD1. This CDR3 spans 15 amino acids. With 8 bases clipped from V and 8 bases from J, the junction kept 13 bases outside the gene matches. The germline gives CDR1 MDHEN, CDR2 SYDVKM.

Concerning this clone itself: This specimen includes other DNA sequences encoding the same CDR3. The chain joins TRBV7-9 to TRBJ2-2; a possible D gene is TRBD1 (5 bases). The germline V gene encodes CDR1 SEHNR and CDR2 FQNEAQ (reference sequence). This CDR3 comprises 16 residues. The V end was cut by 5 bases, the J end by 0 bases, with 13 bases between. DNA for the CDR3: TGTGCCAGCAGCACACCCTTGACAGCGAACACCGGGGAGCTGTTTTTT. It encodes CASSTPLTANTGELFF.

The chain has TRBV9 and TRBJ1-5; D is ambiguous. The length of the CDR3 is 19 residues. With 6 bases removed from V and 3 bases from J, the gap between germline ends came to 28 bases. Looked up from germline, CDR1 is SGDLS and CDR2 is YYNGEE. CDR3 DNA: TGTGCCAGCAACGGGGAACCGCCCCACACCCGGCTACCCAATCAGCCCCAGCATTTT. Protein sequence: CASNGEPPHTRLPNQPQHF.

In its sample, this clone was seen a few times. The rearrangement joins TRBV9 to TRBJ1-1; D remains ambiguous. Germline V gene data show CDR1 as SGDLS and CDR2 as YYNGEE. V lost 2 bases and J 6 bases, leaving 11 bases between the germline ends. The CDR3 is 13 residues long. CDR3 nucleotide sequence: TGTGCCAGCAGCGTTTCCGGGGTATCTGAAGCTTTCTTT. Its protein product is CASSVSGVSEAFF. Looking up the rest from reference TRBV9 and TRBJ1-1 gives the full variable domain: DSGVTQTPKHLITATGQRVTLRCSPRSGDLSVYWYQQSLDQGLQFLIQYYNGEERAKGNILERFSAQQFPDLHSELNLSSLELGDSALYFCASSVSGVSEAFFGQGTRLTVV.